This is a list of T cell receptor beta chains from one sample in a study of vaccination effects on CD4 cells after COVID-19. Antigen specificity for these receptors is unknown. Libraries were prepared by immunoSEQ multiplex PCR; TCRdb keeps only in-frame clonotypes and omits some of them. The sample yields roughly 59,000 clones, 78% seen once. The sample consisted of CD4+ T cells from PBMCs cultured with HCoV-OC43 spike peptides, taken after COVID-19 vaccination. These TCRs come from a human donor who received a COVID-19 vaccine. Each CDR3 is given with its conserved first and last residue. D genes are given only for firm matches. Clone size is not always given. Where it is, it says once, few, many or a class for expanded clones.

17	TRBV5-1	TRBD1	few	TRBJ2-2	CASSFRTGGGRTGELFF	TGCGCCAGCAGCTTTCGGACAGGGGGCGGGAGGACCGGGGAGCTGTTTTTT
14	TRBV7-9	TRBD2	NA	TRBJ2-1	CASSSGAGVDEQFF	TGTGCCAGCAGCTCCGGTGCGGGGGTTGATGAGCAGTTCTTC
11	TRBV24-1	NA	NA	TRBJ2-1	CATSLGSLQFF	TGTGCCACCAGTCTGGGGAGCCTCCAGTTCTTC
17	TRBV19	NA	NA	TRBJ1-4	CASSITRRAPFNEKLFF	TGTGCCAGTAGTATAACCCGCAGGGCCCCCTTTAATGAAAAACTGTTTTTT
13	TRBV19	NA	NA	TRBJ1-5	CASSVRHNQPQHF	TGTGCCAGTAGCGTACGGCACAATCAGCCCCAGCATTTT
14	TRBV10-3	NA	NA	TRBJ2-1	CAISEATGSHEQFF	TGTGCCATCAGTGAGGCAACAGGGTCCCATGAGCAGTTCTTC
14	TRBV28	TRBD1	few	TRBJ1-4	CASSPGTGTEKLFF	TGTGCCAGCAGCCCCGGGACAGGGACGGAAAAACTGTTTTTT
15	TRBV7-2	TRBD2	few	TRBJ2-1	CASSLRSGADNEQFF	TGTGCCAGCAGCTTACGTAGCGGGGCGGACAATGAGCAGTTCTTC
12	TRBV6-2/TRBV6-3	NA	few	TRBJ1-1	CASSRGNTEAFF	TGTGCCAGCAGCCGGGGAAACACTGAAGCTTTCTTT
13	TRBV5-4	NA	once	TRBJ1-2	CASSREGTYGYTF	TGTGCCAGCAGCCGTGAAGGGACCTATGGCTACACCTTC
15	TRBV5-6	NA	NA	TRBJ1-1	CASSPGVLPNTEAFF	TGTGCCAGCAGCCCCGGGGTCCTACCGAACACTGAAGCTTTCTTT
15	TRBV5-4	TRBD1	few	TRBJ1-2	CASTPGTETNYGYTF	TGTGCCAGCACCCCGGGGACAGAAACTAACTATGGCTACACCTTC